A single sample gave rise to the 18 T cell receptor beta chains below, sequenced in a study of regulatory T cells in long-lasting Graves disease. The time point: newly diagnosed GD, antithyroid drugs for less than 3 months. PBMC RNA served as the TCR library source. Arm-PCR of CDR3 regions and iRepertoire HTBI primers were the basis on which TCR beta libraries were built. TCRdb re-analysed the multiplex PCR reads in MiXCR, keeping a single row per CDR3 protein. In the table there are 450,000 to 500,000 distinct CDR3 sequences, around 16% of which are singletons. These data were also filed under a second study, of T cells in Graves' hyperthyroidism and ophthalmopathy.

The source was peripheral blood mononuclear cells (PBMCs), collected at new diagnosis, from a patient treated with antithyroid drugs. These receptors all stem from a man aged 35-49 years with Graves disease.

This clonotype came up a few times. V and J are TRBV29-1 and TRBJ2-3, with 7 bases identical to TRBD1. CDR3 size: 14 residues. The trim removed 6 bases at V and 0 bases at J, leaving 6 bases unmatched. The germline V gene has CDR1 SQVTM and CDR2 ANQGSEA. DNA for the CDR3: TGCAGCGTCACAGGGGCCTCTAGCACAGATACGCAGTATTTT. This codes for CSVTGASSTDTQYF.

This clonotype was seen ten or more times. A read error is likely, as this CDR3 ends without the conserved phenylalanine or tryptophan. The rearrangement links TRBV7-8 to TRBJ2-7, with a possible D match to TRBD2 (5 bases). Trimming shortened V by 5 bases and J by 0 bases, and 20 bases separated the two germline ends. Germline CDR1 and CDR2: SGHVS and FQNEAQ. The CDR3 runs to 17 residues. The CDR3 nucleotides read TGTGCCAGCAGCCCCATTGCCCCCGGGATGGGCTCCTACGAGCAGTACTCC. Translating it yields CASSPIAPGMGSYEQYS.

This clonotype was detected many times. J is TRBJ2-7 and V is TRBV20-1; 7 bases agree with TRBD2. The V segment lost 3 bases and the J segment 2 bases; nucleotides outside the gene matches: 4. The germline gives CDR1 DFQATT, CDR2 SNEGSKA (reference sequence). CDR3 length equals 13 residues. The CDR3 reads CSASLTSAYEQYF. In DNA, the CDR3 is TGCAGTGCTAGTTTAACTAGCGCCTACGAGCAGTACTTC.

The chain carries TRBV5-1 and TRBJ2-4, with TRBD1 matching over 7 bases. Trimming cost V 4 bases and J 5 bases; bases outside gene matches: 3. The germline CDR1 and CDR2 sequences are SGHRS and YFSETQ. CDR3 length equals 13 residues. CDR3 sequence reads: CASSPGTENIQYF. DNA of the CDR3: TGCGCCAGCAGCCCCGGGACAGAAAACATTCAGTACTTC. Based on the CDR3 plus reference TRBV5-1 and TRBJ2-4, the full variable domain is KAGVTQTPRYLIKTRGQQVTLSCSPISGHRSVSWYQQTPGQGLQFLFEYFSETQRNKGNFPGRFSGRQFSNSRSEMNVSTLELGDSALYLCASSPGTENIQYFGAGTRLSVL.

Notes on this clonotype: One end of the junction fails to match germline, which may point to a read error. The chain has TRBV7-7 and TRBJ2-1; tentative D call: TRBD1 (6 bases). The CDR3 runs 15 residues. Germline V gene lookup returns CDR1 SSHAT and CDR2 FNYEAQ (reference sequence). The CDR3 reads CASSRGPSYNNEQFF. The CDR3, as DNA: TGTGCTAGCAGCAGGGGACCGAGTTATAACAATGAGCAGTTCTTC.

V gene TRBV20-1 combines with J gene TRBJ2-7; no definite D call. The ends were cut back, 3 bases at V and 5 bases at J, with 14 bases in the middle. Germline CDR1 reads DFQATT; CDR2 reads SNEGSKA (reference sequence). The CDR3 spans 13 residues. The CDR3 loop reads CSASREGPNEQYF. In nucleotides, the CDR3 is TGCAGTGCTAGCCGCGAAGGGCCCAACGAGCAGTACTTC.

With respect to this clonotype: Since a much larger clone is just one base distant, this may be a read error. The chain couples TRBV2 to TRBJ2-1; TRBD2 agrees at 9 bases. Per the germline V gene, CDR1 is SNHLY and CDR2 is FYNNEI. This CDR3 comprises 15 residues. V dropped 6 bases and J dropped 2; count of bases not matched to a gene: 5. CDR3 nucleotides: TGTGCCAGCAGGCCGGGGACTAGCCCCTACAATGAGCAGTTCTTC. Residues: CASRPGTSPYNEQFF.

The V and J genes are TRBV6-1 and TRBJ2-3, with a tentative D call TRBD1 (6 bases). CDR3 size: 17 residues. The ends were cut back, 1 base at V and 0 bases at J, with 14 bases in the middle. From germline, CDR1 is MNHNS and CDR2 SASEGT. The CDR3 region is CASSEGVTGSSTDTQYF. The CDR3 DNA sequence: TGTGCCAGCAGTGAAGGGGTGACAGGATCTAGCACAGATACGCAGTATTTT.

At least ten counts were recorded for this clonotype. This chain joins TRBV20-1 and TRBJ1-5; 8 nucleotides match TRBD1. Germline assignment: CDR1 DFQATT and CDR2 SNEGSKA (reference sequence). The J segment lost 5 bases and the V segment lost 3 bases, leaving 6 bases of the junction unmatched. The CDR3 spans 14 residues. The CDR3 nucleotides read TGCAGTGCTAGGTCATCAGGGGGCGATCAGCCCCAGCATTTT. As protein: CSARSSGGDQPQHF.

This clonotype has at least ten counts. The chain joins TRBV12-3 or TRBV12-4 to TRBJ1-1; D is undetermined. V was trimmed by 6 bases and J by 4 bases, leaving 6 bases between them. The CDR3 covers 11 residues. CDR3 sequence: CASRWGTEAFF. The CDR3 coding sequence is TGTGCCAGCAGGTGGGGCACTGAAGCTTTCTTT.

This clonotype showed up just a few times. The chain is built from TRBV9 and TRBJ2-2; 9 bases match TRBD1. Germline CDR1 SGDLS, CDR2 YYNGEE. V trimming: 3 bases; J trimming: 0 bases; junction bases outside the gene matches: 6. CDR3 size: 17 residues. The CDR3, as DNA: TGTGCCAGCAGCGCACACCGGGACAGGGCGAACACCGGGGAGCTGTTTTTT. Its protein product is CASSAHRDRANTGELFF.

V usage is TRBV19 and J usage is TRBJ1-5; TRBD1 matches 7 bases. CDR1 LNHDA and CDR2 SQIVND come from the germline V gene (reference sequence). The CDR3 has 14 amino acids. The trim removed 1 base at V and 7 bases at J, leaving 4 bases unmatched. The CDR3 loop reads CASSIGSGGQPQHF. CDR3 in DNA: TGTGCCAGTAGTATAGGCTCAGGGGGACAGCCCCAGCATTTT.

This chain links TRBV3-1 with TRBJ2-2; D is possibly TRBD1 or TRBD2 (5 bases each). V was cut by 1 base and J by 2 bases, with 11 bases left in between. The CDR3 consists of 16 residues. From germline, CDR1 is LGHDT and CDR2 YNNKEL (reference sequence). The CDR3 reads CASSQGGTANTGELFF. The CDR3 coding sequence is TGTGCCAGCAGCCAAGGGGGGACGGCTAACACCGGGGAGCTGTTTTTT.

Many counts were recorded for this clonotype. J is TRBJ2-7 and V is TRBV29-1, with D tentatively TRBD2 (6 bases). Between the trimmed V and J ends, which lost 8 bases and 0 bases, there was a span of 11 bases. CDR1 is SQVTM, CDR2 ANQGSEA, per germline. This CDR3 spans 12 amino acids. The CDR3 loop reads CSFSGLSYEQYF. The DNA for the CDR3 is TGCAGCTTTTCGGGACTCTCCTACGAGCAGTACTTC.

The chain links TRBV5-1 to TRBJ2-6, with 8 bases aligning to TRBD1. CDR1 is SGHRS, CDR2 YFSETQ, per germline. The CDR3 consists of 18 residues. Trimming at V came to 4 bases and at J to 0 bases, leaving 9 bases not matched to a gene. Here the CDR3 DNA reads TGCGCCAGCAGCCCGAAACGGGACAGGAGCTCTGGGGCCAACGTCCTGACTTTC. Translated, it gives CASSPKRDRSSGANVLTF. The whole variable domain, remainder taken from reference TRBV5-1 and TRBJ2-6, is KAGVTQTPRYLIKTRGQQVTLSCSPISGHRSVSWYQQTPGQGLQFLFEYFSETQRNKGNFPGRFSGRQFSNSRSEMNVSTLELGDSALYLCASSPKRDRSSGANVLTFGAGSRLTVL.

The genes are TRBV14 and TRBJ2-2; 13 nucleotides agree with TRBD2. Germline V lookup: CDR1 SGHDN, CDR2 FVKESK. V trimming: 4 bases; J trimming: 7 bases; junction bases outside the gene matches: 6. This CDR3 is 16 amino acids long. The CDR3 nucleotides read TGTGCCAGCAGCCTCAGGACTAGCGGGAGAAACGGGGAGCTGTTTTTT. It yields the protein CASSLRTSGRNGELFF.

This clonotype was observed a handful of times. The chain uses TRBV19 and TRBJ2-1; 13 nucleotides match TRBD2. Germline-derived CDR1 and CDR2 are LNHDA and SQIVND (reference sequence). The CDR3 length is 18 residues. J was trimmed by 7 bases and V by 1 base; bases with no gene match: 10. The CDR3 region has the DNA TGTGCCAGTAGTATAGGGGTATTTAGGACTAGCGGGAGAAATGAGCAGTTCTTC. It is translated as CASSIGVFRTSGRNEQFF.

This clonotype was seen ten or more times. The CDR3 protein is CASSETGPPYEQYF. The CDR3 region has the DNA TGTGCCAGCAGTGAAACAGGGCCCCCCTACGAGCAGTACTTC. V gene TRBV6-1 combines with J gene TRBJ2-7; D possibly corresponds to TRBD1 (6 bases). V was pared by 2 bases and J by 2 bases, with 10 bases between. The CDR3 is made up of 14 amino acids. Germline CDR1 is MNHNS and CDR2 is SASEGT.